The present entry profiles one T cell receptor beta chain with its context. Its antigen is unknown. This entry belongs to a study of coeliac disease. Study-wide background: Coeliac patients had active, refractory type I, or gluten-free-diet-controlled disease. Study results and limitations: Published gliadin-specific TRB sequences appeared in about 55% of the 18 coeliac samples, 1 of 6 controls. Control samples showed higher TRB and TRG clonality than intraepithelial and lamina propria samples in active celiac disease.

Some clones are missing from TCRdb's copy, which holds only in-frame ones; the method was immunoSEQ multiplex PCR. The sample records over 9,000 clones, roughly 70% being singletons. The sequencing sample was made of lamina propria lymphocytes from the gut. The clonotype was recovered from an older woman with celiac disease.

CDR3 in DNA: TGTGCCAGCAGCTTAAATTTGGGAGGGACTGAAGCTTTCTTT. Protein: CASSLNLGGTEAFF. The gene calls are TRBV7-8 and TRBJ1-1; D gene unclear. Between the trimmed V and J ends, which lost 2 bases and 5 bases, there was a span of 12 bases. Germline V gene sequence: CDR1 SGHVS, CDR2 FQNEAQ. This CDR3 is built from 14 residues. Based on the CDR3 plus reference TRBV7-8 and TRBJ1-1, the full variable domain is GAGVSQSPRYKVAKRGQDVALRCDPISGHVSLFWYQQALGQGPEFLTYFQNEAQLDKSGLPSDRFFAERPEGSVSTLKIQRTQQEDSAVYLCASSLNLGGTEAFFGQGTRLTVV.